A selection of T cell receptor beta chains follows, all from one sample in a study of cytomegalovirus exposure and HLA in healthy donors. Only in-frame clones appear in the TCRdb table, and some are missing; sequencing was by immunoSEQ multiplex PCR. The sample lists 120,000 or so clones, 80% to 90% occurring once. The sample taken for sequencing was PBMCs. All receptors derive from a woman between 18 and 29 years old in good health and CMV-seronegative. CDR3s include the opening cysteine and the closing phenylalanine or tryptophan. A D gene is named only where the DNA matches it firmly. Expanded clones get a size class; other rows say once, few or many, or leave the size out.

V	D	size	J	CDR3	DNA
TRBV27	-	-	TRBJ1-5	CASSYLGGNQPQHF	TGTGCCAGCAGTTATTTGGGGGGTAATCAGCCCCAGCATTTT
TRBV5-1	TRBD1	-	TRBJ2-3	CASSKGTEGHTQYF	TGCGCCAGCAGCAAAGGGACAGAGGGTCATACGCAGTATTTT
TRBV30	TRBD1	-	TRBJ2-2	CAWEDRGWPPGELFF	TGTGCCTGGGAGGACAGGGGATGGCCTCCCGGGGAGCTGTTTTTT
TRBV4-1	-	-	TRBJ2-7	CASSPGSGEYEQYF	TGCGCCAGCAGCCCAGGGTCAGGAGAGTACGAGCAGTACTTC
TRBV10-3	TRBD2	-	TRBJ2-1	CAISNSGGLYNEQFF	TGTGCCATCTCTAATAGCGGGGGGTTATACAATGAGCAGTTCTTC
TRBV11-2	TRBD1	-	TRBJ2-2	CASRPLRGSNTGELFF	TGTGCCAGCCGGCCCCTCAGGGGGTCGAACACCGGGGAGCTGTTTTTT
TRBV13	-	-	TRBJ2-7	CASSLTGNYEQYF	TGTGCCAGCAGCTTGACGGGAAACTACGAGCAGTACTTC
TRBV7-9	TRBD1	-	TRBJ1-1	CASTRTGGVPEAFF	TGTGCCAGCACCCGAACAGGGGGCGTCCCTGAAGCTTTCTTT
TRBV6-1	-	-	TRBJ2-7	CASSEFASGIYEQYF	TGTGCCAGCAGTGAATTTGCTTCGGGTATCTACGAGCAGTACTTC
TRBV7-2	TRBD2	-	TRBJ2-7	CASSLSSGSYEQYF	TGTGCCAGCAGCTTATCTAGCGGGAGCTACGAGCAGTACTTC
TRBV27	-	-	TRBJ1-6	CASKGGGSQESPLHF	TGTGCCAGCAAGGGAGGGGGATCTCAAGAGTCACCCCTCCACTTT
TRBV6-1	-	-	TRBJ1-1	CASSEPGTNTEAFF	TGTGCCAGCAGTGAACCGGGAACGAACACTGAAGCTTTCTTT
TRBV7-8	TRBD2	-	TRBJ2-4	CASSSRASSGGSIQYF	TGTGCCAGCAGTTCCCGGGCGTCCAGCGGGGGAAGCATTCAGTACTTC
TRBV7-8	-	-	TRBJ1-3	CASSLLPGFSGNTIYF	TGTGCCAGCAGCTTATTACCAGGCTTCTCTGGAAACACCATATATTTT
TRBV28	TRBD2	-	TRBJ2-1	CASSFEASGHNEQFF	TGTGCCAGCAGTTTTGAGGCTAGCGGTCACAATGAGCAGTTCTTC
TRBV7-8	-	-	TRBJ2-1	CASSTTGQSYNEQFF	TGTGCCAGCAGCACAACGGGACAATCCTACAATGAGCAGTTCTTC
TRBV25-1	-	few	TRBJ1-2	CASSVGGHGYTF	TGTGCCAGCAGTGTAGGGGGTCATGGCTACACCTTC
TRBV30	TRBD2	once	TRBJ2-3	CAWSVSRTSDSTDTQYF	TGTGCCTGGAGTGTATCCCGGACTAGCGATAGCACAGATACGCAGTATTTT
TRBV6-1	-	-	TRBJ2-2	CASSELRGSTGELFF	TGTGCCAGCAGTGAACTTAGGGGCTCTACCGGGGAGCTGTTTTTT
TRBV2	-	-	TRBJ2-3	CASSAREAADTQYF	TGTGCCAGCAGTGCCCGCGAGGCTGCAGATACGCAGTATTTT
TRBV5-1	TRBD2	-	TRBJ2-1	CASTATSGGYNEQFF	TGCGCCAGCACCGCTACTAGCGGGGGGTACAATGAGCAGTTCTTC
TRBV5-1	-	-	TRBJ1-2	CASSLSIDGSNGYTF	TGCGCCAGCAGCTTGTCCATCGACGGGTCGAATGGCTACACCTTC
TRBV10-1	TRBD2	-	TRBJ2-5	CASSERLAGIQETQYF	TGCGCCAGCAGTGAGAGGCTAGCGGGGATCCAAGAGACCCAGTACTTC
TRBV6-6	TRBD1	-	TRBJ2-7	CASRLADRAYEQYF	TGTGCCAGCAGATTAGCGGACAGGGCCTACGAGCAGTACTTC
TRBV10-2	-	-	TRBJ1-2	CASSESLSTGVVRYGYTF	TGCGCCAGCAGTGAGTCCTTATCCACGGGGGTGGTCCGTTATGGCTACACCTTC
TRBV7-2	-	-	TRBJ2-3	CASRKRGNTDTQYF	TGTGCCAGCAGGAAACGGGGAAACACAGATACGCAGTATTTT
TRBV28	TRBD1	-	TRBJ2-6	CASSSRDRGPGANVLTF	TGTGCCAGCAGTTCCCGGGACAGGGGACCGGGGGCCAACGTCCTGACTTTC
TRBV30	-	-	TRBJ2-5	CAWRSGSGGSLETQYF	TGTGCCTGGAGGAGCGGCTCGGGGGGCTCTCTAGAGACCCAGTACTTC
TRBV6-6	-	-	TRBJ1-5	CASSPGNSAQPQHF	TGTGCCAGCAGCCCAGGTAATTCGGCTCAGCCCCAGCATTTT
TRBV6-1	-	-	TRBJ1-2	CASSVIDSRSYGYTF	TGTGCCAGCAGTGTAATCGACTCCAGAAGCTATGGCTACACCTTC
TRBV11-3	-	-	TRBJ2-2	CASSLGQAGELFF	TGTGCCAGCAGCTTGGGACAAGCCGGGGAGCTGTTTTTT
TRBV5-1	TRBD1	once	TRBJ1-2	CASSPGDRPDYGYTF	TGCGCCAGCAGCCCCGGGGACAGGCCCGACTATGGCTACACCTTC
TRBV5-1	TRBD2	-	TRBJ2-1	CASSLTSGGSYNEQFF	TGCGCCAGCAGCCTCACTAGCGGCGGCTCCTACAATGAGCAGTTCTTC
TRBV2	-	-	TRBJ2-7	CASTRQGINEQYF	TGTGCCAGCACCCGGCAGGGAATTAACGAGCAGTACTTC
TRBV2	TRBD1	-	TRBJ1-2	CAVTGGERNYGYTF	TGTGCCGTGACAGGGGGCGAGCGCAACTATGGCTACACCTTC
TRBV27	TRBD2	-	TRBJ2-7	CASKTSGKGGLYF	TGTGCCAGCAAGACTAGCGGGAAAGGTGGGTTATACTTC
TRBV29-1	-	-	TRBJ2-1	CSVVTGNPLYNEQFF	TGCAGCGTCGTTACAGGGAACCCCCTTTACAATGAGCAGTTCTTC
TRBV18	TRBD1	-	TRBJ2-5	CASSRTGQGARETQYF	TGTGCCAGCTCCCGTACAGGACAGGGGGCGCGAGAGACCCAGTACTTC
TRBV4-2	-	once	TRBJ1-1	CASSPRIRPGRNTEAFF	TGTGCCAGCAGTCCAAGAATCCGGCCTGGGAGGAACACTGAAGCTTTCTTT
TRBV7-2	-	-	TRBJ2-1	CASSLIALYNEQFF	TGTGCCAGCAGCTTAATAGCGCTTTACAATGAGCAGTTCTTC
TRBV6-5	-	-	TRBJ1-1	CASSYSSIPKGGEAFF	TGTGCCAGCAGTTACTCGTCAATACCCAAAGGGGGTGAAGCTTTCTTT